Listed here are 11 T cell receptor beta chains from one sample, sequenced in a study of early T cells in non-severe SARS-CoV-2 infection. From the 5' RACE reads, TCRdb called clonotypes with MiXCR, one entry per CDR3 protein. The sample carries tens of thousands of distinct CDR3 sequences, about an eighth recorded once. The starting material was whole blood, obtained at baseline. The source of these receptors is an adult who was a healthcare worker with PCR-confirmed SARS-CoV-2 infection or an uninfected control (not recorded which).

This chain links TRBV7-3 with TRBJ2-7, with D perhaps TRBD2 (5 bases). V was cut by 5 bases and J by 4 bases, with 18 bases left in between. The CDR3 has 15 amino acids. The germline V gene has CDR1 SGHTA and CDR2 FQGTGA. CDR3 residues: CASSRRGGPGYEQYF. The DNA for the CDR3 is TGTGCCAGCAGCCGGCGTGGCGGGCCCGGGTACGAGCAGTACTTC.

The table lists this clonotype with many counts. The chain joins TRBV12-2 to TRBJ1-2. TRBV12-2 is a pseudogene locus. The CDR3 has 14 residues. CDR3 residues: CASRLFPSNYGYTF. The CDR3 coding sequence is TGTGCAAGTCGCTTATTCCCCAGCAACTATGGCTACACCTTC.

This clonotype was detected ten times or more. This CDR3 reads CSARDEGETQYF. CDR3 DNA sequence: TGCAGTGCTAGAGATGAGGGAGAGACCCAGTACTTC. This sequence joins TRBV20-1 and TRBJ2-5, with D tentatively TRBD2 (5 bases). The CDR3 runs 12 residues. Germline assignment: CDR1 DFQATT and CDR2 SNEGSKA (reference sequence). Trimming left V 0 bases short and J 4 bases short, with 6 bases between.

This clonotype was detected many times. The V call is TRBV20-1, the J call TRBJ2-3; 10 nucleotides match TRBD2. Looked up from germline, CDR1 is DFQATT and CDR2 is SNEGSKA (reference sequence). This CDR3 comprises 14 residues. Trimming cost V 4 bases and J 1 base; bases outside gene matches: 2. The DNA of the CDR3 is TGCAGTGCTACCCTAGCGGGGGGCACAGATACGCAGTATTTT. Translating gives CSATLAGGTDTQYF.

The sample holds many counts of this clonotype. This chain links TRBV20-1 with TRBJ1-1; no firm D call. This CDR3 region has 14 residues. V was clipped by 0 bases and J by 4 bases, with 12 bases between them. Looked up from germline, CDR1 is DFQATT and CDR2 is SNEGSKA (reference sequence). The CDR3 nucleotides read TGCAGTGCTAGAGATCCGGGAGTCACCACTGAAGCTTTCTTT. It yields the protein CSARDPGVTTEAFF.

This clonotype was recorded a few times. This chain uses TRBV9 with TRBJ1-2; D gene uncertain. V lost 0 bases and J lost 0, with 6 bases in between. The V gene's germline CDR1 is SGDLS and CDR2 YYNGEE. CDR3 size: 14 residues. CDR3 in amino acids: CASSVDVSNYGYTF. CDR3 bases: TGTGCCAGCAGCGTAGATGTATCTAACTATGGCTACACCTTC.

The V and J genes are TRBV7-2 and TRBJ1-1; 7 bases are a match to TRBD1. V lost 1 base to trimming and J lost 9 bases; unmatched junction nucleotides: 2. The CDR3 extends over 12 amino acids. Germline V gene data show CDR1 as SGHTA and CDR2 as FQGNSA. For the CDR3, the DNA is TGTGCCAGCAGCTTAGGACAGGGTCAAGCTTTCTTT. It is translated as CASSLGQGQAFF.

The chain has TRBV4-1 and TRBJ1-2, with D tentatively TRBD1 (5 bases). The length of the CDR3 is 17 residues. Germline V lookup: CDR1 MGHRA, CDR2 YSYEKL. The V and J ends lost 3 bases and 0 bases respectively, with 17 bases between them. The CDR3 region is CASSHTARDRPNYGYTF. CDR3 DNA: TGCGCCAGCAGCCATACCGCCCGGGACCGCCCTAACTATGGCTACACCTTC.

Many counts were recorded for this clonotype. This chain uses TRBV18 with TRBJ2-7, with TRBD1 matching 12 bases. The CDR3 is 14 amino acids. The V gene end was trimmed by 3 bases and the J gene end by 5 bases; junction bases not matched to a gene: 2. Germline V CDR1 and CDR2: KGHSH, LQKENI. The CDR3, as DNA: TGTGCCAGCTCACCCGGGACAGGGGGCGACGAGCAGTACTTC. This gives the protein CASSPGTGGDEQYF.

The J gene is TRBJ2-1, the V gene TRBV2; TRBD2 agrees at 7 bases. Germline lookup yields CDR1 SNHLY and CDR2 FYNNEI. CDR3 length equals 11 residues. V shed 11 bases and J 10 bases; nucleotides not matched to a gene: 8. The CDR3 nucleotides read TGTGCCTCGAGCGGGGCCGGGGAGCAGTTCTTC. Translated: CASSGAGEQFF. The full variable domain, rest sourced from reference TRBV2 and TRBJ2-1, is EPEVTQTPSHQVTQMGQEVILRCVPISNHLYFYWYRQILGQKVEFLVSFYNNEISEKSEIFDDQFSVERPDGSNFTLKIRSTKLEDSAMYFCASSGAGEQFFGPGTRLTVL.

This clonotype was recorded at least ten times. CDR3 DNA: TGTGCCAGCAGACCCATTAGCGGATTTTACAATGAGCAGTTCTTC. Amino acid sequence: CASRPISGFYNEQFF. The chain combines TRBV11-2 with TRBJ2-1, with D possibly TRBD2 on 6 matching bases. CDR3 length equals 15 residues. CDR1 SGHAT and CDR2 FQNNGV come from the germline V gene. V dropped 6 bases and J dropped 4 bases, with 16 bases sitting between them.